This T cell receptor beta chain was found in a study of blood T cell repertoires in COVID-19 (dated by TCRdb to 2020 to 2022). Study-level background: The collaborator samples originated in the United States, Italy and Spain and spanned the acute and convalescent phases of COVID-19. The prospective study material was composed of cDNA or gDNA derived from T cells, B-cell-depleted T cells, or PBMCs. Subjects who had been exposed to COVID-19, were actively infected with it, or had recovered from it provided the deeply sampled blood TCRbeta repertoires that made up the dataset. The repertoires were released in a freely available public database meant as a resource for research on the immune response to SARS-CoV-2. Samples were obtained from the ongoing ImmuneRACE study (first 160 participants) and from some 1,200 subjects provided by 6 global collaborators. Sample metadata almost always included a de-identified subject ID, COVID-19 status, age in years and sex. Where available, HLA class I and class II types were obtained from metadata supplied by the sample provider rather than from assay-based typing. Overall study outcomes, separate from this receptor: The quantity of clinical and demographic metadata differed by source and by participant and was supplied without curation.

Reading the germline V gene gives CDR1 SGHRS and CDR2 YFSETQ. The CDR3 has 15 amino acids, counting the end cysteine and phenylalanine. Only CDR3 DNA is held: 45 bases, read in frame from base 1. A distance of 10 bases separates the germline ends of V and J, which lose 3 bases and 0 bases respectively. In the prospective study, participants were about 18 to 90 years old, resided in around 25 geographic areas of the United States, and were enrolled through a virtual design. In the prospective study, cohorts were assigned on the basis of participant-reported clinical history obtained from a screening survey and a study questionnaire. ImmuneRACE Cohort 3 recovered participants were defined by two consecutive negative NP/OP PCR tests, healthcare professional clearance, or symptom resolution. Mobile phlebotomists in the prospective study collected whole blood, serum and a nasopharyngeal or oropharyngeal swab from every participant. Over a roughly 2-month period, participants in the prospective study had the option of providing additional blood draws and questionnaires. Prospective study blood samples were shipped either frozen or at room temperature before DNA extraction.

TCRbeta CDR3 regions were amplified from genomic DNA using the immunoSEQ Assay, a bias-controlled multiplex PCR. For the original study's pipeline: Within the assay, amplification of reference gene primers was used to estimate how many nucleated cells each sample contained. To quantify the absolute abundance of each unique TCRbeta CDR3 rearrangement, sequence reads were collapsed and filtered. For each sample, productive Simpson clonality was calculated as the square root of Simpson's diversity index over productive rearrangements. In its TCRdb copy, this immuneACCESS table keeps in-frame sequences only and misses some clones. Where compared with another copy, unresolved V genes explain less than half of these, and the others have no known cause. The V and J calls and clone size are taken from that table; D and trimming were inferred from the DNA. This sample comprises 250,000 to 350,000 clones, 70% to 90% of them detected only once. The top ten clones comprise about 1% of the sample.

Of note for this clone: Its target antigen remains unknown. It has no much larger one-base neighbor in the sample; base qualities were not kept.

This TCR was recovered from a woman between 25 and 40 years old who had recovered from COVID-19. The sequence joins TRBV5-1 to TRBJ1-5, and possibly TRBD1, on 6 matching bases. Sequenced sample: PBMCs or T cells enriched from blood (not recorded which). The CDR3 reads CASSWTVYSNQPQHF. The base sequence is TGCGCCAGCAGCTGGACAGTGTATAGCAATCAGCCCCAGCATTTT.